Listed below are T cell receptor beta chains from one sample, sequenced in a study of OX40 agonist ivuxolimab in advanced cancers. Generated by immunoSEQ multiplex PCR, the TCRdb table keeps only in-frame clones and is missing some. The table has around 62,000 clones, 89% seen once. This material consisted of CD4+ or CD8+ T cells sorted from blood, taken in a trial of the OX40 agonist ivuxolimab. Receptors originate from an adult with an advanced solid tumor such as melanoma, head and neck, liver or kidney cancer. The CDR3 runs from the conserved cysteine through the conserved F or W. The D gene is left open where the match is weak. Size is stated for part of the rows, as once, few or many counts, or as a class when the clone is expanded.

j_gene: TRBJ2-2; abundance: once; d_gene: NA; v_gene: TRBV18; CDR3aa: CASTRDFATGELFF; CDR3nt: TGTGCCAGCACCCGGGACTTCGCCACCGGGGAGCTGTTTTTT
j_gene: TRBJ2-1; abundance: many; d_gene: NA; v_gene: TRBV7-9; CDR3aa: CASSFHKNEQFF; CDR3nt: TGTGCCAGCAGCTTCCATAAAAATGAGCAGTTCTTC
j_gene: TRBJ2-1; abundance: NA; d_gene: TRBD2; v_gene: TRBV7-6; CDR3aa: CASSLEEREDSYNEQFF; CDR3nt: TGTGCCAGCAGCTTAGAGGAGCGGGAGGACTCCTACAATGAGCAGTTCTTC
j_gene: TRBJ2-7; abundance: NA; d_gene: TRBD1; v_gene: TRBV28; CDR3aa: CASRGQPDEQYF; CDR3nt: TGTGCCAGCCGGGGACAGCCCGACGAGCAGTACTTC
j_gene: TRBJ1-5; abundance: NA; d_gene: NA; v_gene: TRBV13; CDR3aa: CASSRGANQPQHF; CDR3nt: TGTGCCAGCAGCCGAGGGGCGAATCAGCCCCAGCATTTT
j_gene: TRBJ2-1; abundance: NA; d_gene: NA; v_gene: TRBV28; CDR3aa: CASSLYTVYSYNEQFF; CDR3nt: TGTGCCAGCAGTTTATATACCGTCTACTCCTACAATGAGCAGTTCTTC
j_gene: TRBJ2-5; abundance: NA; d_gene: TRBD2; v_gene: TRBV9; CDR3aa: CASSEKTSGKVTQYF; CDR3nt: TGTGCCAGCAGCGAGAAGACTAGCGGGAAGGTGACCCAGTACTTC
j_gene: TRBJ1-2; abundance: NA; d_gene: TRBD1; v_gene: TRBV5-6; CDR3aa: CASSSLQGSSYTF; CDR3nt: TGTGCCAGCAGCTCCTTACAGGGGAGTAGCTACACCTTC
j_gene: TRBJ2-7; abundance: few; d_gene: NA; v_gene: TRBV27; CDR3aa: CASSFSSAGGEQYF; CDR3nt: TGTGCCAGCAGTTTCTCCTCTGCCGGTGGCGAGCAGTACTTC
j_gene: TRBJ2-7; abundance: NA; d_gene: NA; v_gene: TRBV28; CDR3aa: CASSFRADSYEQYF; CDR3nt: TGTGCCAGCAGTTTCAGGGCGGATTCCTACGAGCAGTACTTC
j_gene: TRBJ2-1; abundance: NA; d_gene: NA; v_gene: TRBV10-3; CDR3aa: CAISERSFYNEQFF; CDR3nt: TGTGCCATCAGTGAGCGGAGCTTCTACAATGAGCAGTTCTTC
j_gene: TRBJ1-1; abundance: NA; d_gene: NA; v_gene: TRBV9; CDR3aa: CASSVGGGNPEAFF; CDR3nt: TGTGCCAGCAGCGTAGGGGGCGGGAACCCTGAAGCTTTCTTT
j_gene: TRBJ2-1; abundance: NA; d_gene: NA; v_gene: TRBV7-8; CDR3aa: CASSSSQSYSYNEQFF; CDR3nt: TGTGCCAGCAGCTCTAGCCAATCGTACTCCTACAATGAGCAGTTCTTC
j_gene: TRBJ1-1; abundance: NA; d_gene: NA; v_gene: TRBV7-2; CDR3aa: CASSLFDGAAFF; CDR3nt: TGTGCCAGCAGCTTATTTGACGGGGCGGCTTTCTTT
j_gene: TRBJ2-3; abundance: NA; d_gene: TRBD2; v_gene: TRBV19; CDR3aa: CASSPRGSGSGSTDTQYF; CDR3nt: TGTGCCAGTAGTCCCCGAGGTAGCGGGAGCGGCAGCACAGATACGCAGTATTTT
j_gene: TRBJ1-1; abundance: NA; d_gene: NA; v_gene: TRBV6-6; CDR3aa: CASSYQHRNTEAFF; CDR3nt: TGTGCCAGCAGTTATCAACATAGGAACACTGAAGCTTTCTTT
j_gene: TRBJ2-2; abundance: few; d_gene: TRBD2; v_gene: TRBV7-9; CDR3aa: CASEREGPGELFF; CDR3nt: TGTGCCAGCGAGAGGGAGGGTCCCGGGGAGCTGTTTTTT
j_gene: TRBJ2-1; abundance: NA; d_gene: NA; v_gene: TRBV29-1; CDR3aa: CSVESSAAEQFF; CDR3nt: TGCAGCGTTGAAAGTAGCGCCGCTGAGCAGTTCTTC
j_gene: TRBJ1-6; abundance: NA; d_gene: NA; v_gene: TRBV6-1; CDR3aa: CASSVEGMSYGASPLHF; CDR3nt: TGTGCCAGCAGTGTAGAGGGAATGTCGTATGGGGCTTCACCCCTCCACTTT
j_gene: TRBJ1-2; abundance: NA; d_gene: TRBD1; v_gene: TRBV7-9; CDR3aa: CASSFTGGGGYTF; CDR3nt: TGTGCCAGCAGTTTTACAGGGGGCGGTGGCTACACCTTC
j_gene: TRBJ2-4; abundance: NA; d_gene: TRBD2; v_gene: TRBV4-3; CDR3aa: CASSLTGTSGNKNIQYF; CDR3nt: TGCGCCAGCAGCCTCACAGGGACTAGCGGGAACAAAAACATTCAGTACTTC
j_gene: TRBJ2-7; abundance: NA; d_gene: TRBD2; v_gene: TRBV27; CDR3aa: CASSWSSGSNEQYF; CDR3nt: TGTGCCAGCAGTTGGTCTAGCGGGAGTAACGAGCAGTACTTC
j_gene: TRBJ2-4; abundance: NA; d_gene: NA; v_gene: TRBV5-6; CDR3aa: CASSLGDVRNIQYF; CDR3nt: TGTGCCAGCAGCTTGGGAGATGTAAGAAACATTCAGTACTTC